Listed below are T cell receptor beta chains from one sample, sequenced in a study of shared clonotypes between healthy human individuals. TCRdb keeps only in-frame clones here, not all; method: immunoSEQ multiplex PCR. This table holds over 2 million clones, roughly 92% found once. Sample: naive CD4+ T cells from PBMCs. The source of these receptors is a man between 18 and 35 years old in good health. Some clones in this sample may be carry-over from other donors' samples. Both conserved end residues are part of each CDR3. D genes are given only for firm matches. A clone size is listed for some rows: how often the clone was seen (once, few, many), or a class if it is expanded.

D gene	clone size	V gene	J gene	CDR3 DNA	CDR3 protein
TRBD1	-	TRBV4-3	TRBJ2-7	TGCGCCAGCAGCCAAGAAACAGGGGACTACGAGCAGTACTTC	CASSQETGDYEQYF
-	-	TRBV2	TRBJ2-7	TGTGCCAGCAGTCGCCTATTGAAGGACGGGAGTTACGAGCAGTACTTC	CASSRLLKDGSYEQYF
TRBD1	-	TRBV10-1	TRBJ2-7	TGCGCCAGCAGCGCTGGACAGGGGGTCTACGAGCAGTACTTC	CASSAGQGVYEQYF
TRBD2	-	TRBV4-2	TRBJ2-1	TGTGCCAGCAGCACCGAAACCCGGACTAGCGGAAACTACAATGAGCAGTTCTTC	CASSTETRTSGNYNEQFF
TRBD1	-	TRBV7-9	TRBJ2-7	TGTGCCAGCAGCTTAGCGTTGGGGACAGGAGACGAGCAGTACTTC	CASSLALGTGDEQYF
-	few	TRBV28	TRBJ1-5	TGTGCCAGCAGCATTTTCAGGGGCAATCAGCCCCAGCATTTT	CASSIFRGNQPQHF
-	once	TRBV6-1	TRBJ2-7	TGTGCCAGCAGTGTGGAGGGTTACGAGCAGTACTTC	CASSVEGYEQYF
TRBD2	-	TRBV27	TRBJ2-2	TGTGCCAGCAGGCCGGCCGGGACTACCACGAACACCGGGGAGCTGTTTTTT	CASRPAGTTTNTGELFF
-	-	TRBV27	TRBJ1-2	TGTGCCAGCAGGAACCAGGGGTTTCATGGCTACACCTTC	CASRNQGFHGYTF
-	-	TRBV28	TRBJ2-7	TGTGCCAGCAGTTTGGGCGGGCAGGGCACCTACGAGCAGTACTTC	CASSLGGQGTYEQYF
-	-	TRBV6-1	TRBJ1-2	TGTGCCAGCAGTGAAATCGTGATAACGAACTATGGCTACACCTTC	CASSEIVITNYGYTF
TRBD2	-	TRBV7-2	TRBJ2-7	TGTACCAGCAGCTTCGGGTTGGGACTAGCGGGACGGGAGCAGTACTTC	CTSSFGLGLAGREQYF
TRBD2	-	TRBV5-1	TRBJ2-1	TGCGCCAGCAGGTGGATAGCGGGAGGGTTGGGTGAGCAGTTCTTC	CASRWIAGGLGEQFF
-	-	TRBV5-1	TRBJ2-7	TGCGCCAGCAGCTTGGAGGCGGCTGGCGAGGAGCAGTACTTC	CASSLEAAGEEQYF
TRBD2	-	TRBV7-6	TRBJ2-1	TGTGCCAAGTTTAGCGAGCGGGGAGGTCTCTACAATGAGCAGTTCTTC	CAKFSERGGLYNEQFF
-	-	TRBV30	TRBJ2-3	TGTGCCTGGAGTGGGGGATACAGACCCCTCGATACGCAGTATTTT	CAWSGGYRPLDTQYF
-	-	TRBV5-1	TRBJ1-1	TGCGCCAGCAGCTTGGAGGGGAAACGGGGCACTGAAGCTTTCTTT	CASSLEGKRGTEAFF
-	-	TRBV5-4	TRBJ2-5	TGTGCCAGCAGCTTGAGCGCCATACCCCAAGAGACCCAGTACTTC	CASSLSAIPQETQYF
-	-	TRBV5-1	TRBJ2-7	TGCGCCAGCAGCATAACCGGGACATACTACGAGCAGTACTTC	CASSITGTYYEQYF
TRBD1	-	TRBV5-1	TRBJ1-1	TGCGCCAGCGGGGCAGGGGGCGATGCGACTGAAGCTTTCTTT	CASGAGGDATEAFF